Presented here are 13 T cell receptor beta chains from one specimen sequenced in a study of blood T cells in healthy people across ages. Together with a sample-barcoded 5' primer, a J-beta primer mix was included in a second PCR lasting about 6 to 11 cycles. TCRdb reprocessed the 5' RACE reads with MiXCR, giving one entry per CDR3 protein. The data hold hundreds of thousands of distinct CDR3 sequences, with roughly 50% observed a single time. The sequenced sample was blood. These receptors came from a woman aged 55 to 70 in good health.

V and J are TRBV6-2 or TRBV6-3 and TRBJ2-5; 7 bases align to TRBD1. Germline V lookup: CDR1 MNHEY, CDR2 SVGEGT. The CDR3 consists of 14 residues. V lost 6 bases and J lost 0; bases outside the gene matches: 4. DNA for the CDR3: TGTGCCAGCAGGGAGACAGGGAACCAAGAGACCCAGTACTTC. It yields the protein CASRETGNQETQYF.

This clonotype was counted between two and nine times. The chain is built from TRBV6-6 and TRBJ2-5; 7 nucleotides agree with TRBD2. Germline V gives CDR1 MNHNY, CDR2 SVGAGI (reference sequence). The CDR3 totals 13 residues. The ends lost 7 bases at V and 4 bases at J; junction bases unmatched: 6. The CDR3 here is CASTSGLGETQYF. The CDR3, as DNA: TGTGCCAGCACCTCCGGACTAGGAGAGACCCAGTACTTC.

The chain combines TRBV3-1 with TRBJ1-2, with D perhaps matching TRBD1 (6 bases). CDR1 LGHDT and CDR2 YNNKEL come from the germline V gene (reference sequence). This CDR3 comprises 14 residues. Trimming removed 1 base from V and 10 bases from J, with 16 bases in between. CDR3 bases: TGTGCCAGCAGCCAAGCCGGCGCAGGGGACGACTACACCTTC. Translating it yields CASSQAGAGDDYTF.

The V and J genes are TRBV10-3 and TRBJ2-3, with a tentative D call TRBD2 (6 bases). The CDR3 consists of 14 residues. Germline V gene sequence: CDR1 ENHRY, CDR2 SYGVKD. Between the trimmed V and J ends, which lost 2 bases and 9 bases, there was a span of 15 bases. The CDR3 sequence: CAISEQGGGGTQYF. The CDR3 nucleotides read TGTGCCATCAGTGAGCAAGGAGGAGGAGGGACGCAGTATTTT.

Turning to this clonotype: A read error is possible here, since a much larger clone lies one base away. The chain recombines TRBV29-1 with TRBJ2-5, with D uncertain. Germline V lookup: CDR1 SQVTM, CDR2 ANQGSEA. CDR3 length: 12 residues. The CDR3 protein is CSVGRMRETQCF. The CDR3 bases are TGCAGCGTTGGGCGGATGAGAGAGACCCAGTGCTTC.

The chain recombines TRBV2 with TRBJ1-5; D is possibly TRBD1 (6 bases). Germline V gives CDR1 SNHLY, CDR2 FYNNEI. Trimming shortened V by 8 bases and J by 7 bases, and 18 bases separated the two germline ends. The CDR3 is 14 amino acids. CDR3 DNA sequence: TGTGCCAGCGGGGGCAGGGTGAGGGGGCAGCCCCAGCATTTT. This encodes CASGGRVRGQPQHF.

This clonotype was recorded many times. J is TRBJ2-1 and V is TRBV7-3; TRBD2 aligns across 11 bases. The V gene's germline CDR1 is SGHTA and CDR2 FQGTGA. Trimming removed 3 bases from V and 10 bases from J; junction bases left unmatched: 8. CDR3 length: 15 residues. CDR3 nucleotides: TGTGCCAGCAGCTTTACTAGCGGGAGATACGACGAGCAGTTCTTC. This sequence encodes CASSFTSGRYDEQFF. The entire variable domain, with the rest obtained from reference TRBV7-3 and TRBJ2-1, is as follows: GAGVSQTPSNKVTEKGKYVELRCDPISGHTALYWYRQSLGQGPEFLIYFQGTGAADDSGLPNDRFFAVRPEGSVSTLKIQRTERGDSAVYLCASSFTSGRYDEQFFGPGTRLTVL.

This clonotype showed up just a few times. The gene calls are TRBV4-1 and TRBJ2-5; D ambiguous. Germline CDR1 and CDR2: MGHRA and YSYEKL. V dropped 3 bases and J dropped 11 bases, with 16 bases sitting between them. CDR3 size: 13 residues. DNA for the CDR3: TGCGCCAGCAGCCACCGATGGACCGCGCAGCAGTACTTC. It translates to CASSHRWTAQQYF.

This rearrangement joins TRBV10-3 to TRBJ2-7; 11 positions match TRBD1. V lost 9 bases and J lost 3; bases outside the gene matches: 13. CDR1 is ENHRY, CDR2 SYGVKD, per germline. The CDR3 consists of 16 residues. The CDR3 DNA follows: TGTGCCATTCTTTCTCCCGGGACAGGGGGGCGCTACGAGCAGTACTTC. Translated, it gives CAILSPGTGGRYEQYF.

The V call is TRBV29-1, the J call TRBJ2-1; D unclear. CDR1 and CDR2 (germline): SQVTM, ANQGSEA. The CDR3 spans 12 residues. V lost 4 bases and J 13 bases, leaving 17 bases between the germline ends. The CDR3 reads CSVVVLQETQFF. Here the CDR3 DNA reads TGCAGCGTTGTTGTCTTACAAGAGACCCAGTTCTTC.

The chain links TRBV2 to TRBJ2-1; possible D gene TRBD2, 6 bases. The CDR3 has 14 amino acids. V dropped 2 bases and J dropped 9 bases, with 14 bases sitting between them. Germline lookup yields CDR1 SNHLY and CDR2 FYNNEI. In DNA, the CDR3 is TGTGCCAGCAGTGAAACTAGCTCCGGGGGTGAGCAGTTCTTC. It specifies CASSETSSGGEQFF.

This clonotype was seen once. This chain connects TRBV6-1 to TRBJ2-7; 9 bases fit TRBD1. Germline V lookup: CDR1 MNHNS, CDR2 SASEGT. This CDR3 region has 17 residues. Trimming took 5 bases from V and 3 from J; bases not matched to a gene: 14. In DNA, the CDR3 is TGTGCCAGCAGTCAAGGCGGGACAGGGCTCCCTCTCTACGAGCAGTACTTC. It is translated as CASSQGGTGLPLYEQYF.

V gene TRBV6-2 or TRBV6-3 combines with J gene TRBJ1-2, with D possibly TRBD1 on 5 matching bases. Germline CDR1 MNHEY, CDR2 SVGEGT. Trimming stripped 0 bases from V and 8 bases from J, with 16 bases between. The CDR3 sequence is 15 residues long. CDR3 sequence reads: CASSYSTGGVRGYTF. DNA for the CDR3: TGTGCCAGCAGTTACTCGACGGGGGGAGTGCGCGGCTACACCTTC.